The clone carrying this TCR delta chain was detected a few times. TCRdb has a much larger clone's protein, which differs at residue 10 from the translation of this DNA, likely because of a read error; what is shown is the protein translated from the DNA. This record comes from a study of gamma-delta T cells after stem cell transplantation. Germline V lookup: CDR1 TVYSNPD, CDR2 GDNSRS (reference sequence). The CDR3 length is 15 residues. TCRdb re-called the RT-PCR reads with CATT. Here the sample spans roughly 1,500 delta-chain clones, 1.5% to 2% being singletons. The clonotype was recovered from a human donor. It is not recorded whose cells these are; they may come from a transplant donor. The V and J genes are TRDV3 and TRDJ3, with TRDD2 as a possible D gene (6 bases). Sample: gamma-delta T cells. Written as DNA, the CDR3 is TGTGCCTTTAGCTTATCTTCCTGGGACGCCCGACAGATGTTTTTC. It yields the protein CAFSLSSWDARQMFF. Drawing the rest from reference TRDV3 and TRDJ3, the complete variable domain is CDKVTQSSPDQTVASGSEVVLLCTYDTVYSNPDLFWYRIRPDYSFQFVFYGDNSRSEGADFTQGRFSVKHILTQKAFHLVISPVRTEDSATYYCAFSLSSWDARQMFFGTGIKLFVEP.